These T cell receptor beta chains were read from a single sample in a study of CD8 T cells in ankylosing spondylitis. TCRdb redid the calling of the 5' RACE reads with MiXCR, one entry per CDR3 protein. This table holds about 130,000 distinct CDR3 sequences, approximately 9.9% found once. Input material: blood, either unsorted or a sorted T cell fraction (not recorded which). These receptors came from a male donor with ankylosing spondylitis or in good health (not recorded which). The CDR3 runs from the conserved cysteine through the conserved F or W. The D gene is left open where the match is weak. The size field is filled for only some rows; it gives once, few, many or a size class.

d_gene: .
abundance: many
v_gene: TRBV14
j_gene: TRBJ2-7
CDR3aa: CASSQVFSWEWGEQYF
CDR3nt: TGTGCCAGCAGCCAAGTCTTCTCTTGGGAGTGGGGCGAGCAGTACTTC

d_gene: TRBD1
abundance: many
v_gene: TRBV6-2/TRBV6-3
j_gene: TRBJ2-7
CDR3aa: CASRTGQRFDEQYF
CDR3nt: TGTGCCAGCAGGACGGGACAGCGTTTCGACGAGCAGTACTTC

d_gene: TRBD2
abundance: many
v_gene: TRBV29-1
j_gene: TRBJ2-2
CDR3aa: CSVVSLAGGYTGELFF
CDR3nt: TGCAGCGTTGTATCCCTAGCGGGAGGGTACACCGGGGAGCTGTTTTTT

d_gene: .
abundance: many
v_gene: TRBV7-9
j_gene: TRBJ1-2
CDR3aa: CASSPLLELTNYGYTF
CDR3nt: TGTGCCAGCAGCCCTCTTTTGGAGCTAACTAACTATGGCTACACCTTC

d_gene: TRBD2
abundance: many
v_gene: TRBV5-1
j_gene: TRBJ2-7
CDR3aa: CASSWGLASYEQYF
CDR3nt: TGCGCCAGCAGCTGGGGACTAGCTTCCTACGAGCAGTACTTC

d_gene: .
abundance: many
v_gene: TRBV29-1
j_gene: TRBJ1-2
CDR3aa: CSVGDSGYTF
CDR3nt: TGCAGCGTTGGGGACTCTGGCTACACCTTC

d_gene: TRBD2
abundance: .
v_gene: TRBV7-2
j_gene: TRBJ2-3
CDR3aa: CGSSFSQRGFSTDTQYF
CDR3nt: TGTGGCAGCAGCTTCTCCCAGCGGGGGTTTAGCACAGATACGCAGTATTTT

d_gene: .
abundance: .
v_gene: TRBV3-1
j_gene: TRBJ2-1
CDR3aa: CASSPNAGREQFF
CDR3nt: TGTGCCAGCAGCCCGAACGCCGGGCGAGAACAGTTCTTC

d_gene: .
abundance: many
v_gene: TRBV20-1
j_gene: TRBJ2-1
CDR3aa: CSASDSARGEQFF
CDR3nt: TGCAGTGCTAGTGACTCCGCCAGGGGTGAGCAGTTCTTC

d_gene: TRBD1
abundance: few
v_gene: TRBV5-1
j_gene: TRBJ2-7
CDR3aa: CASSLEGTGGGEQYF
CDR3nt: TGCGCCAGCAGCTTGGAAGGGACAGGGGGCGGCGAGCAGTACTTC

d_gene: .
abundance: few
v_gene: TRBV7-6
j_gene: TRBJ2-3
CDR3aa: CASRRDSSVAGTQYF
CDR3nt: TGTGCCAGCCGAAGGGACTCGTCGGTCGCGGGTACGCAGTATTTT

d_gene: .
abundance: .
v_gene: TRBV28
j_gene: TRBJ1-1
CDR3aa: CASRPGQVNTEAFF
CDR3nt: TGTGCCAGCCGTCCGGGACAAGTGAACACTGAAGCTTTCTTT

d_gene: .
abundance: many
v_gene: TRBV29-1
j_gene: TRBJ2-5
CDR3aa: CSVWIQETQYF
CDR3nt: TGCAGCGTTTGGATTCAAGAGACCCAGTACTTC

d_gene: .
abundance: many
v_gene: TRBV3-1
j_gene: TRBJ2-2
CDR3aa: CASSQGWVAGELFF
CDR3nt: TGTGCCAGCAGCCAAGGCTGGGTTGCCGGGGAGCTGTTTTTT

d_gene: .
abundance: .
v_gene: TRBV20-1
j_gene: TRBJ2-1
CDR3aa: CSARKGRSYNEQFF
CDR3nt: TGCAGTGCAAGGAAGGGGAGGTCCTACAATGAGCAGTTCTTC

d_gene: TRBD1
abundance: .
v_gene: TRBV4-1
j_gene: TRBJ2-7
CDR3aa: CASSQDGRGQDEQYF
CDR3nt: TGCGCCAGCAGCCAAGATGGCAGGGGGCAAGACGAGCAGTACTTC

d_gene: TRBD2
abundance: few
v_gene: TRBV20-1
j_gene: TRBJ2-7
CDR3aa: CSASETSWGSGEQYF
CDR3nt: TGCAGTGCTAGTGAGACTAGCTGGGGTAGTGGCGAGCAGTACTTC

d_gene: .
abundance: many
v_gene: TRBV7-2
j_gene: TRBJ1-3
CDR3aa: CASSLVAGQGNTIYF
CDR3nt: TGTGCCAGCAGCTTAGTAGCGGGACAAGGAAACACCATATATTTT

d_gene: .
abundance: many
v_gene: TRBV7-8
j_gene: TRBJ2-1
CDR3aa: CASSFLVDPFF
CDR3nt: TGTGCCAGCAGCTTCCTAGTTGATCCGTTCTTC

d_gene: .
abundance: many
v_gene: TRBV12-3/TRBV12-4
j_gene: TRBJ2-3
CDR3aa: CASSYYRGSTDTQYF
CDR3nt: TGTGCCAGCAGTTACTATCGGGGTAGCACAGATACGCAGTATTTT

d_gene: .
abundance: .
v_gene: TRBV10-3
j_gene: TRBJ1-3
CDR3aa: CAISESASSAGNTIYF
CDR3nt: TGTGCCATCAGTGAGTCGGCCAGCTCCGCTGGAAACACCATATATTTT

d_gene: .
abundance: many
v_gene: TRBV12-3/TRBV12-4
j_gene: TRBJ2-7
CDR3aa: CASSPRLGPAEQYF
CDR3nt: TGTGCCAGCAGTCCACGACTGGGACCTGCGGAGCAGTACTTC

d_gene: TRBD1
abundance: many
v_gene: TRBV7-9
j_gene: TRBJ2-7
CDR3aa: CASSLKGTGLVYEQYF
CDR3nt: TGTGCCAGCAGCTTAAAGGGGACAGGGTTGGTCTACGAGCAGTACTTC

d_gene: .
abundance: few
v_gene: TRBV7-9
j_gene: TRBJ2-1
CDR3aa: CASSLLLGNAGEQFF
CDR3nt: TGTGCCAGCAGCTTACTACTGGGGAATGCCGGGGAGCAGTTCTTC

d_gene: TRBD2
abundance: .
v_gene: TRBV3-1
j_gene: TRBJ2-7
CDR3aa: CASSQDQSGSYEQYF
CDR3nt: TGTGCCAGCAGCCAAGATCAAAGCGGGAGCTACGAGCAGTACTTC

d_gene: TRBD1
abundance: many
v_gene: TRBV4-1
j_gene: TRBJ1-1
CDR3aa: CASSQWDRGTEAFF
CDR3nt: TGCGCCAGCAGCCAGTGGGACAGGGGAACTGAAGCTTTCTTT

d_gene: TRBD2
abundance: many
v_gene: TRBV11-2
j_gene: TRBJ2-7
CDR3aa: CASSLRLGTSGSSYEQYF
CDR3nt: TGTGCCAGCAGCTTAAGGCTCGGGACTAGCGGGAGCTCCTACGAGCAGTACTTC

d_gene: TRBD2
abundance: many
v_gene: TRBV29-1
j_gene: TRBJ2-7
CDR3aa: CSVRGKSGSPTYEQYF
CDR3nt: TGCAGCGTCCGGGGGAAGAGCGGGAGCCCTACCTACGAGCAGTACTTC

d_gene: .
abundance: many
v_gene: TRBV20-1
j_gene: TRBJ2-5
CDR3aa: CSAMQAVYQETQYF
CDR3nt: TGCAGTGCTATGCAGGCAGTGTACCAAGAGACCCAGTACTTC

d_gene: .
abundance: many
v_gene: TRBV5-5
j_gene: TRBJ1-6
CDR3aa: CASSSRTENNSPLHF
CDR3nt: TGTGCCAGCAGCTCCCGGACCGAAAATAATTCACCCCTCCACTTT

d_gene: TRBD2
abundance: few
v_gene: TRBV7-2
j_gene: TRBJ2-5
CDR3aa: CASSPVASGSETQYF
CDR3nt: TGTGCCAGCAGCCCAGTGGCTAGCGGGAGTGAGACCCAGTACTTC

d_gene: .
abundance: many
v_gene: TRBV5-1
j_gene: TRBJ1-3
CDR3aa: CASRDIGSGNTIYF
CDR3nt: TGCGCCAGCAGGGATATAGGATCTGGAAACACCATATATTTT

d_gene: .
abundance: many
v_gene: TRBV28
j_gene: TRBJ2-7
CDR3aa: CASSSFSGSYEQYF
CDR3nt: TGTGCCAGCAGTTCCTTTAGCGGTTCCTACGAGCAGTACTTC

d_gene: TRBD2
abundance: many
v_gene: TRBV29-1
j_gene: TRBJ2-7
CDR3aa: CSAWAGGGEQYF
CDR3nt: TGCAGCGCCTGGGCGGGGGGCGGCGAGCAGTACTTC

d_gene: TRBD2
abundance: many
v_gene: TRBV7-2
j_gene: TRBJ2-3
CDR3aa: CASSPRLAGGPGDTQYF
CDR3nt: TGTGCCAGCAGCCCAAGACTAGCGGGAGGGCCAGGGGATACGCAGTATTTT

d_gene: .
abundance: few
v_gene: TRBV12-3/TRBV12-4
j_gene: TRBJ2-1
CDR3aa: CASSLGARDEQFF
CDR3nt: TGTGCCAGCAGTCTGGGCGCCCGCGATGAGCAGTTCTTC

d_gene: .
abundance: many
v_gene: TRBV5-1
j_gene: TRBJ2-1
CDR3aa: CASRELAGNEQFF
CDR3nt: TGCGCCAGCAGAGAACTAGCCGGTAATGAGCAGTTCTTC

d_gene: .
abundance: many
v_gene: TRBV7-2
j_gene: TRBJ2-3
CDR3aa: CASSKRQGGDTDTQYF
CDR3nt: TGTGCCAGCAGCAAAAGACAGGGAGGGGACACAGATACGCAGTATTTT

d_gene: TRBD1
abundance: few
v_gene: TRBV28
j_gene: TRBJ2-5
CDR3aa: CASSFLKQGTETQYF
CDR3nt: TGTGCCAGCAGTTTCTTAAAACAGGGGACGGAGACCCAGTACTTC

d_gene: .
abundance: .
v_gene: TRBV7-9
j_gene: TRBJ2-3
CDR3aa: CASSLNEGGRTDTQYF
CDR3nt: TGTGCCAGCAGCCTAAACGAGGGGGGCCGCACAGATACGCAGTATTTT

d_gene: .
abundance: .
v_gene: TRBV25-1
j_gene: TRBJ1-5
CDR3aa: CASSEGGSSNQPQHF
CDR3nt: TGTGCCAGCAGTGAAGGGGGGTCTAGCAATCAGCCCCAGCATTTT

d_gene: .
abundance: .
v_gene: TRBV9
j_gene: TRBJ2-2
CDR3aa: CASSVNPGVQTGELFF
CDR3nt: TGTGCCAGCAGCGTAAACCCAGGGGTTCAGACCGGGGAGCTGTTTTTT

d_gene: .
abundance: many
v_gene: TRBV5-1
j_gene: TRBJ2-1
CDR3aa: CASSLGSGFDEQFF
CDR3nt: TGCGCCAGCAGCTTGGGTAGCGGTTTCGATGAGCAGTTCTTC

d_gene: TRBD2
abundance: many
v_gene: TRBV11-2
j_gene: TRBJ2-2
CDR3aa: CASSESGTNTGELFF
CDR3nt: TGTGCCAGCAGCGAAAGCGGGACGAACACCGGGGAGCTGTTTTTT

d_gene: .
abundance: many
v_gene: TRBV28
j_gene: TRBJ2-1
CDR3aa: CASSDRTVTYEQFF
CDR3nt: TGTGCCAGCAGTGACCGGACGGTTACTTATGAGCAGTTCTTC

d_gene: .
abundance: many
v_gene: TRBV12-3/TRBV12-4
j_gene: TRBJ2-7
CDR3aa: CASSHGDGGRKEQYF
CDR3nt: TGTGCCAGCAGCCACGGGGACGGAGGGAGGAAGGAGCAGTACTTC

d_gene: .
abundance: many
v_gene: TRBV5-1
j_gene: TRBJ2-7
CDR3aa: CASSVVGTYEQYF
CDR3nt: TGCGCCAGCAGTGTGGTCGGAACCTACGAGCAGTACTTC

d_gene: TRBD1
abundance: many
v_gene: TRBV28
j_gene: TRBJ2-7
CDR3aa: CASTTGQGYEQYF
CDR3nt: TGTGCCAGCACGACGGGACAGGGCTACGAGCAGTACTTC

d_gene: .
abundance: many
v_gene: TRBV7-9
j_gene: TRBJ2-7
CDR3aa: CASSLGVTHNEQYF
CDR3nt: TGTGCCAGCAGCTTAGGGGTTACGCATAACGAGCAGTACTTC

d_gene: TRBD1
abundance: many
v_gene: TRBV12-3/TRBV12-4
j_gene: TRBJ1-5
CDR3aa: CASSLDRINQPQHF
CDR3nt: TGTGCCAGCAGTTTGGACAGGATCAATCAGCCCCAGCATTTT

d_gene: TRBD1
abundance: .
v_gene: TRBV28
j_gene: TRBJ2-3
CDR3aa: CASSPGQGPDTQYF
CDR3nt: TGTGCCAGCAGTCCGGGACAGGGACCAGATACGCAGTATTTT

d_gene: TRBD2
abundance: many
v_gene: TRBV12-3/TRBV12-4
j_gene: TRBJ2-1
CDR3aa: CASRGWRTSGVNEQFF
CDR3nt: TGTGCCAGCAGAGGATGGAGGACTAGCGGGGTCAATGAGCAGTTCTTC

d_gene: .
abundance: many
v_gene: TRBV6-1
j_gene: TRBJ2-2
CDR3aa: CASMRGGTTGELFF
CDR3nt: TGTGCCAGCATGAGGGGGGGAACCACCGGGGAGCTGTTTTTT

d_gene: .
abundance: many
v_gene: TRBV9
j_gene: TRBJ2-7
CDR3aa: CASSPLPGTHSYEQYF
CDR3nt: TGTGCCAGCAGCCCCCTCCCCGGGACTCATTCCTACGAGCAGTACTTC

d_gene: TRBD1
abundance: many
v_gene: TRBV27
j_gene: TRBJ2-3
CDR3aa: CASRRPGQGTDTQYF
CDR3nt: TGTGCCAGCAGACGGCCGGGACAGGGCACAGATACGCAGTATTTT

d_gene: TRBD2
abundance: many
v_gene: TRBV20-1
j_gene: TRBJ2-2
CDR3aa: CSALAGGPAGELFF
CDR3nt: TGCAGTGCTTTAGCGGGAGGGCCGGCCGGGGAGCTGTTTTTT

d_gene: .
abundance: many
v_gene: TRBV29-1
j_gene: TRBJ2-3
CDR3aa: CSVEEGVTDTQYF
CDR3nt: TGCAGCGTTGAAGAGGGAGTAACAGATACGCAGTATTTT